The T cell receptor beta chain under discussion was sequenced for a study of blood T cells in healthy people across ages. A second about 7 to 12 cycle PCR used barcoded and J-beta primers. TCRdb itself ran the 5' RACE reads through MiXCR, one entry per CDR3 protein. The data contain roughly 2 million distinct CDR3 sequences, 40% to 55% of them singletons. V was cut by 3 bases and J by 0 bases, with 12 bases left in between. Germline V CDR1 and CDR2: DFQATT, SNEGSKA (reference sequence). This CDR3 spans 15 amino acids. Sequencing was done on a sample of blood. This clonotype originated in a woman in her 40s in good health. The V gene is TRBV20-1, the J gene TRBJ2-4; D remains unclear. The CDR3 DNA follows: TGCAGTGCTAGCGAGACTCTACTAGCCAAAAACATTCAGTACTTC. Translating it yields CSASETLLAKNIQYF.